This is a list of T cell receptor beta chains from one sample in a study of response to subunit inactivated influenza vaccine. MiXCR, applied by TCRdb to the RT-PCR reads, yields one record per CDR3 protein. The data hold 650,000 to 700,000 distinct CDR3 sequences, with approximately 14% observed a single time. The sample in question was PBMCs from blood, obtained roughly 12 days after vaccination. The receptors derive from a middle-aged man who received an inactivated influenza vaccine. Each CDR3 is given with its conserved first and last residue. The order of the fields is D gene, clone size, V gene, J gene, CDR3 DNA, CDR3 protein. The D gene is left open where the match is weak. The listing skips clone size in some rows; elsewhere it reads once, few, many or a size class.

d_call: .
clone_size: .
v_call: TRBV11-2
j_call: TRBJ2-1
cdr3_nt: TGTGCCAGCAGCTCCGAATTTCCCGACAATGAGCAGTTCTTC
cdr3_aa: CASSSEFPDNEQFF

d_call: TRBD1
clone_size: .
v_call: TRBV5-1
j_call: TRBJ2-1
cdr3_nt: TGCGCCAGCACCCCCCGGGGGACAGGGGGCGTCAATGAGCAGTTCTTC
cdr3_aa: CASTPRGTGGVNEQFF

d_call: .
clone_size: .
v_call: TRBV4-3
j_call: TRBJ2-1
cdr3_nt: TGCGCCAGCAGCCAAGACAAGAGGGCTAGAAATGAGCAGTTCTTC
cdr3_aa: CASSQDKRARNEQFF

d_call: .
clone_size: few
v_call: TRBV11-3
j_call: TRBJ2-2
cdr3_nt: TGTGCCAGCAGCAACTTAGCCGGGGAGCTGTTTTTT
cdr3_aa: CASSNLAGELFF

d_call: .
clone_size: few
v_call: TRBV19
j_call: TRBJ2-2
cdr3_nt: TGTGCCAGTAGTATTATTGCGGCTAACACCGGGGAGCTGTTTTTT
cdr3_aa: CASSIIAANTGELFF

d_call: TRBD1
clone_size: few
v_call: TRBV5-1
j_call: TRBJ2-7
cdr3_nt: TGCGCCAGCAGCTTGGAACGGACAGGACCCTACGAGCAGTACTTC
cdr3_aa: CASSLERTGPYEQYF

d_call: .
clone_size: .
v_call: TRBV3-1
j_call: TRBJ1-1
cdr3_nt: TGTGCAGCCCGGGCTAGGGGGGAGAACACTGAAGCTTTCTTT
cdr3_aa: CAARARGENTEAFF

d_call: .
clone_size: many
v_call: TRBV5-5
j_call: TRBJ2-2
cdr3_nt: TGTGCCAGCAGCTTGGGACTATGGGGCGGGGAGCTGTTTTTT
cdr3_aa: CASSLGLWGGELFF

d_call: TRBD2
clone_size: few
v_call: TRBV20-1
j_call: TRBJ2-2
cdr3_nt: TGCAGTGCTAGATGGGGACTAAACACCGGGGAGCTGTTTTTT
cdr3_aa: CSARWGLNTGELFF

d_call: TRBD2
clone_size: few
v_call: TRBV24-1
j_call: TRBJ2-1
cdr3_nt: TGTGCCACCAGTGATTTGTCTACTAGCGGGAGGGAGGGGAGCAATGAGCAGTTCTTC
cdr3_aa: CATSDLSTSGREGSNEQFF

d_call: .
clone_size: .
v_call: TRBV6-5
j_call: TRBJ2-7
cdr3_nt: TGTGCCAGCAGTTCATCATCCCCTACACTTTCCTACGAGCAGTACTTC
cdr3_aa: CASSSSSPTLSYEQYF

d_call: .
clone_size: .
v_call: TRBV7-2
j_call: TRBJ1-4
cdr3_nt: TGTGCCAGCAGCCCCCCTCTGTCAGGGAGGGCTAATGAAAAACTGTTTTTT
cdr3_aa: CASSPPLSGRANEKLFF

d_call: .
clone_size: few
v_call: TRBV4-3
j_call: TRBJ2-2
cdr3_nt: TGCGCCAGCAGCCAAGACTTTTTCCAGGGAACTAACACCGGGGAGCTGTTTTTT
cdr3_aa: CASSQDFFQGTNTGELFF

d_call: TRBD1
clone_size: .
v_call: TRBV5-1
j_call: TRBJ2-7
cdr3_nt: TGCGCCAGCAGCTCGGGGACAGACTACGAGCAGTACTTC
cdr3_aa: CASSSGTDYEQYF

d_call: .
clone_size: few
v_call: TRBV4-2
j_call: TRBJ2-1
cdr3_nt: TGTGCCAGCAGCCAAGAGGGCGCTAGCCCTCCCAATGAGCAGTTCTTC
cdr3_aa: CASSQEGASPPNEQFF

d_call: TRBD1
clone_size: once
v_call: TRBV7-9
j_call: TRBJ2-7
cdr3_nt: TGTGCCACCGCCGGGACAGGGCCCTTC
cdr3_aa: CATAGTGPF

d_call: .
clone_size: .
v_call: TRBV25-1
j_call: TRBJ2-7
cdr3_nt: TGTGCCAGCAGTGAATACGCGGGCGGCGAGCAGTACTTC
cdr3_aa: CASSEYAGGEQYF

d_call: .
clone_size: few
v_call: TRBV4-2
j_call: TRBJ1-6
cdr3_nt: TGTGCCAGCAGCCAAGTAGGGGTGAATTCACCCCTCCACTTT
cdr3_aa: CASSQVGVNSPLHF

d_call: .
clone_size: many
v_call: TRBV7-9
j_call: TRBJ1-2
cdr3_nt: TGTGCCAGCAGCCAACAGGGTTCCTATGGCTACACCTTC
cdr3_aa: CASSQQGSYGYTF

d_call: .
clone_size: few
v_call: TRBV18
j_call: TRBJ2-7
cdr3_nt: TGTGCCAGCTCACCGCCCCGGGACCTACCGGGGGAGCAGTACTTC
cdr3_aa: CASSPPRDLPGEQYF

d_call: .
clone_size: many
v_call: TRBV7-2
j_call: TRBJ1-1
cdr3_nt: TGTGCCAGCAAAACCACTAGGGCGTCGCCTGAAGCTTTCTTT
cdr3_aa: CASKTTRASPEAFF

d_call: TRBD2
clone_size: .
v_call: TRBV5-4
j_call: TRBJ2-7
cdr3_nt: TGTGCCAGCAGCCGGGGAGGAGGACTAGCGACGGTCTACGAGCAGTACTTC
cdr3_aa: CASSRGGGLATVYEQYF